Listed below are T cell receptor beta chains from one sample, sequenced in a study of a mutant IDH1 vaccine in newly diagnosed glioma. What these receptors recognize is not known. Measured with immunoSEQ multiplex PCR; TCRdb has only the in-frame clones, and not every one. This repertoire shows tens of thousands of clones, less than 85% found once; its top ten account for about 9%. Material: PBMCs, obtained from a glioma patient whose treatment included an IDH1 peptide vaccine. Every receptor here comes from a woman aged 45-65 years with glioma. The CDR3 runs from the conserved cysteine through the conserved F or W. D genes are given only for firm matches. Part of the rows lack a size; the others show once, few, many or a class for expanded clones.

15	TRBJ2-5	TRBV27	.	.	CASSIADSPRETQYF
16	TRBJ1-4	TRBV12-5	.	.	CASGLMEGSTNEKLFF
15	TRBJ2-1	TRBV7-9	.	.	CASSLEGSPYNEQFF
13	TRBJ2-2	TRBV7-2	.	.	CASSLYIGGELFF
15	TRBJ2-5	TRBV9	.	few	CASSVGTLPQETQYF
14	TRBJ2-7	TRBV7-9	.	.	CASSLVRGGYEQYF
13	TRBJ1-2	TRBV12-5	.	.	CASGLTTGYGYTF
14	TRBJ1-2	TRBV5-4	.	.	CASSLEGGNYGYTF
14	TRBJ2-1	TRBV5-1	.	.	CASSSAGGYNEQFF
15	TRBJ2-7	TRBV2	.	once	CASREVGGHSYEQYF
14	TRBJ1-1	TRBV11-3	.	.	CASSFSGVDTEAFF
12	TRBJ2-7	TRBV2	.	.	CASSRSSYEQYF
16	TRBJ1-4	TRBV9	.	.	CASSVAQAATNEKLFF
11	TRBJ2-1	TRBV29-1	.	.	CSVALYNEQFF
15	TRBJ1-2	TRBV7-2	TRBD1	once	CASSGLDRVATGYTF
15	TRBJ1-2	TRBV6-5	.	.	CASSSGTPGGYGYTF
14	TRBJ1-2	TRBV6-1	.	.	CASSEALTDYGYTF
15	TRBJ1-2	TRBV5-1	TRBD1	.	CASSLTGDSNYGYTF
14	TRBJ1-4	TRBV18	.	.	CASSTGQAGEKLFF
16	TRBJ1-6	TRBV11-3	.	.	CASSPRGGTQRSPLHF
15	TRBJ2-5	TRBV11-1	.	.	CASSLDTGSAETQYF
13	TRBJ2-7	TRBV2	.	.	CASRQRLRYEQYF
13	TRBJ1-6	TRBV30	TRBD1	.	CAWGDSNNSPLHF
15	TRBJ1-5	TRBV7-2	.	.	CASSFSGVSNQPQHF
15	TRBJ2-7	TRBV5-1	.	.	CASSLRLASAYEQYF
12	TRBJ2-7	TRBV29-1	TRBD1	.	CSARTGLYEQYF
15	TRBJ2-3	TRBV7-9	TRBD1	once	CASSKGQGDTDTQYF
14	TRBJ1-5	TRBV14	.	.	CASSGGSGNQPQHF
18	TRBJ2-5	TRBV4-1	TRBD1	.	CASSPTPDRGRLQETQYF
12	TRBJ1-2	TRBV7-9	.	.	CASSLARYGYTF
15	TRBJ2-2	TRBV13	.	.	CASSLEGRNTGELFF
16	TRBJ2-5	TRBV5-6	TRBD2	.	CASSSRRAGAQETQYF
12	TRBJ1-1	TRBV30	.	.	CAWDRALAGAFF
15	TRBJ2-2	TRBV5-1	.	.	CASSQAILGTGELFF
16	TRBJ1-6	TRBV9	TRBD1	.	CASSVTGVLLDSPLHF
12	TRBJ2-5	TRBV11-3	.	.	CASSQSGETQYF
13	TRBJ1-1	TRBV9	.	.	CASSRRKNTEAFF
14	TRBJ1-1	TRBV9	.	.	CASNPGLMNTEAFF
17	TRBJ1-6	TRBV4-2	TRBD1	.	CASSQTGTGAGNSPLHF
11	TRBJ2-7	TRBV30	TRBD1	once	CAWGQANLLSF
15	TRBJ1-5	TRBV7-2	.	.	CASSFKSSSNQPQHF
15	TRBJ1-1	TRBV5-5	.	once	CASSTGDRIPMKAFF
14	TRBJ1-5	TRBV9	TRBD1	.	CASSGGTAGQPQHF
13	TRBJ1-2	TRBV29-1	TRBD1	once	CSARQGGYYGYTF
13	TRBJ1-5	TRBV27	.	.	CASNMDINQPQHF
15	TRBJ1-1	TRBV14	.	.	CASSQTTGWGTEAFF